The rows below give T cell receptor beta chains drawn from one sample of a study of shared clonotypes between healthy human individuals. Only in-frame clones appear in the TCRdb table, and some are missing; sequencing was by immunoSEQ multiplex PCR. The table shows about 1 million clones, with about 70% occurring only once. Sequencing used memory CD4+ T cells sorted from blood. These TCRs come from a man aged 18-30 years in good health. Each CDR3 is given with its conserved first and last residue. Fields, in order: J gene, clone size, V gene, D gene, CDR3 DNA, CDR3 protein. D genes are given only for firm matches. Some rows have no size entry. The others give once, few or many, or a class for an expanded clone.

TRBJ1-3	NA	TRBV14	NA	TGTGCCAGCAGCCAAGATATGCGAACTGGAAACACCATATATTTT	CASSQDMRTGNTIYF
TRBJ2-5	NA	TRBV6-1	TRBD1	TGTGCCAGCAGTGAATTAGGCAGGGGGCTAGGGGAGACCCAGTACTTC	CASSELGRGLGETQYF
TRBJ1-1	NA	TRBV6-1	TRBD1	TGTGCCAGCAGTGGGAGGGGGCGGACTGAAGCTTTCTTT	CASSGRGRTEAFF
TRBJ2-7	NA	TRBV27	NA	TGTGCCAGCAGTTCTGAGAGGGACGGGGCGGCAGGGGTGAGAGACGAGCAGTACTTC	CASSSERDGAAGVRDEQYF
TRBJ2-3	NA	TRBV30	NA	TGTGCCTGGAGTGTACAACAGGGTGAGGCAGATACGCAGTATTTT	CAWSVQQGEADTQYF
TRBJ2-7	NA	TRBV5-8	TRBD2	TGTGCCAGCAGCTTGGTACGACTAGCGGTATACTACGAGCAGTACTTC	CASSLVRLAVYYEQYF
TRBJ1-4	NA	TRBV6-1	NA	TGTGCCAGCAGTGAAGGCCGACAATTGGGTAATGAAAAACTGTTTTTT	CASSEGRQLGNEKLFF
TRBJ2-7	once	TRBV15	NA	TGTGCCACCAGCAGAAATACAGGGACCGAGCAGTACTTC	CATSRNTGTEQYF
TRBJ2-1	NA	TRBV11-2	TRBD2	TGTGCCAGCAGCGCCTTATTTGTCTTCGCGGGAGGGGAGGGAGATGAGCAGTTCTTC	CASSALFVFAGGEGDEQFF
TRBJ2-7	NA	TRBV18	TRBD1	TGTGCCAGCTCACCAGGCTTTGGATCAGGGGGATCCTACGAGCAGTACTTC	CASSPGFGSGGSYEQYF
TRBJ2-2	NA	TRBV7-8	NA	TGTGCCAGCAGCGGAAGGGACCCCACCGGGGAGCTGTTTTTT	CASSGRDPTGELFF
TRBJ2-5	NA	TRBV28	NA	TGTGCCAGCAGTTTAAGGGACTACCAAGAGACCCAGTACTTC	CASSLRDYQETQYF
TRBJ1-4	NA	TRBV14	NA	TGTGCCAGCAGCCTTTTTCCGGGCCCCCGGAGGGAAAAACTGTTTTTT	CASSLFPGPRREKLFF
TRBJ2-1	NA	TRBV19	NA	TGTGCCAGTAGTATAAAGACAGGCGGTCACAATGAGCAGTTCTTC	CASSIKTGGHNEQFF
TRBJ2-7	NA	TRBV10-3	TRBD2	TGTGCCATCAGTGAGACCCTAGCGGGAGTTGCCGAGCAGTACTTC	CAISETLAGVAEQYF
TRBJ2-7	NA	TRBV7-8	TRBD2	TGTGCCAGCAGCTTAGGATCTAGCGGGAGCTACGAGCAGTACTTC	CASSLGSSGSYEQYF
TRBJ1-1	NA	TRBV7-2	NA	TGTGCCAGCAGCTTAGCGCAGGGGTCCACTGAAGCTTTCTTT	CASSLAQGSTEAFF
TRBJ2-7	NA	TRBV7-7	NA	TGTGCTAGCAGCTCCCCCCGGGGCGGGACGTCCTCCGAGCAGTACTTC	CASSSPRGGTSSEQYF
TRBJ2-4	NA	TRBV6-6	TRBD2	TGTGCCAGCAGTTACCCTAGCGGGGTCGCCAAAAACATTCAGTACTTC	CASSYPSGVAKNIQYF
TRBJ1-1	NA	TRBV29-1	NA	TGCAGCGTTGGGCCGACACAGCTTACTGAAGCTTTCTTT	CSVGPTQLTEAFF
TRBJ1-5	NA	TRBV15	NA	TGTGCCACCAGCAGAGACAGGGTACTTAGCAATCAGCCCCAGCATTTT	CATSRDRVLSNQPQHF
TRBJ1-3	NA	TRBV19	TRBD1	TGTGCCAGTATCCAAACAGGGGTAATCTCTGGAAACACCATATATTTT	CASIQTGVISGNTIYF
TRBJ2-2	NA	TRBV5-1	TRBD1	TGCGCCAGCAGCTCGGGACAGGAGGCTGGGGAGCTGTTTTTT	CASSSGQEAGELFF
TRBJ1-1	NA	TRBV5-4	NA	TGTGCCAGCAGCTTGGTTAGTAGACTTTCCACTGAAGCTTTCTTT	CASSLVSRLSTEAFF
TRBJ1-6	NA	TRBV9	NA	TGTGCCAGCAGCGTAGGCGGACAGAGTTTCTCAAATTCACCCCTCCACTTT	CASSVGGQSFSNSPLHF
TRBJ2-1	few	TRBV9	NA	TGTGCCAGCAGCGGACAACTAAGAGGAGGCTACAATGAGCAGTTCTTC	CASSGQLRGGYNEQFF
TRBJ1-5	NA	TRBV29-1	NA	TGCAGCGTTGAAGTGGGAGGCGTGGATCAGCCCCAGCATTTT	CSVEVGGVDQPQHF
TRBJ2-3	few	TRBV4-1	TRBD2	TGCGCCAGCAGCCCTGGGGGGCTAGCGGGAGAACGAGATACGCAGTATTTT	CASSPGGLAGERDTQYF
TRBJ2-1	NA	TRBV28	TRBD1	TGTGCCAGCAGTTCCGCGGGACAGGGAACGGATGAGCAGTTCTTC	CASSSAGQGTDEQFF
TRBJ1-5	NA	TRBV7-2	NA	TGTGCCAGCACCCCTAATCGCAATCAGCCCCAGCATTTT	CASTPNRNQPQHF
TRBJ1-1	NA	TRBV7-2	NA	TGTGCCAGCAGCACAGTGAACACTGAAGCTTTCTTT	CASSTVNTEAFF
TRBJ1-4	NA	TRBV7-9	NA	TGTGCCAGCAGCCGGTCGTCAGGCCATGAAAAACTGTTTTTT	CASSRSSGHEKLFF
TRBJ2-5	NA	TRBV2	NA	TGTGCCAGCAGTGACGTGGGGGCGGTCCAAGAGACCCAGTACTTC	CASSDVGAVQETQYF
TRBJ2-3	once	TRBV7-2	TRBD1	TGTGCCAGCAGCTTCGACAGGGGGCAAGGAGATACGCAGTATTTT	CASSFDRGQGDTQYF
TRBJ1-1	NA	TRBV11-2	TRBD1	TGTGCCAGCAGCCCACAGGGGGCGCGGAGCACTGAAGCTTTCTTT	CASSPQGARSTEAFF
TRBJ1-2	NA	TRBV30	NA	TGTGCCTGGAGTCCCCGGGGAGGGACCTATGGCTACACCTTC	CAWSPRGGTYGYTF
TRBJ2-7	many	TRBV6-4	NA	TGTGCCAGCAGTGTAGGACAAGCCTACGAGCAGTACTTC	CASSVGQAYEQYF
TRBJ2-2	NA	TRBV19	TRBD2	TGTGCCAGTAGTGGACTAGCGGGAACCGGGGAGCTGTTTTTT	CASSGLAGTGELFF
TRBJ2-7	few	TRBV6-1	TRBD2	TGTGCCAGCAGTGAGATCGGGGGGGCAGGACAGTACTTC	CASSEIGGAGQYF
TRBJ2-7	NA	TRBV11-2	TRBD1	TGTGCCAGCAGCTTAGGAGGACAGGGGGCGCGAAGCTACGAGCAGTACTTC	CASSLGGQGARSYEQYF
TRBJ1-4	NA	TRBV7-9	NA	TGTGCCAGCAGCTTAGAGACAACTAATGAAAAACTGTTTTTT	CASSLETTNEKLFF
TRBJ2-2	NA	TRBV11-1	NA	TGTGCCAGCAGCTTAAGGGGGGCGAACACCGGGGAGCTGTTTTTT	CASSLRGANTGELFF
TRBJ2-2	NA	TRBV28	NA	TGTGCCAGTGCCACCGTTCCAGGACCCGCGAACACCGGGGAGCTGTTTTTT	CASATVPGPANTGELFF
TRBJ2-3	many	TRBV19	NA	TGTGCCAGTAAGGCCACACCTCAGATAAGCACAGATACGCAGTATTTT	CASKATPQISTDTQYF
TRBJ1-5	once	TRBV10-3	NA	TGTGCCATCAGCGGGGAGAATCAGCCCCAGCATTTT	CAISGENQPQHF
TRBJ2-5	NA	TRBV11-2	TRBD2	TGTGCCAGCAGCGCGGCTAGCGGGGGGAGGGGGACCCAGTACTTC	CASSAASGGRGTQYF
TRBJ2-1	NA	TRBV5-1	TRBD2	TGCGCCAGCAGCCCTAGGACTAGCGGGTCCCTATTCAGCTCCTACAATGAGCAGTTCTTC	CASSPRTSGSLFSSYNEQFF
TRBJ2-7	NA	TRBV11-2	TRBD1	TGTGCCAGCAGCCCAGGGGAGACAGGGGAACACTTC	CASSPGETGEHF
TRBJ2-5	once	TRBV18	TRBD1	TGTGCCAGCTCACCAATAAGGACAGGGGGCCAAGAGACCCAGTACTTC	CASSPIRTGGQETQYF
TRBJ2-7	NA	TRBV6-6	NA	TGTGCCAGCAGTACACGGAGGCAGTCCGAGCAGTACTTC	CASSTRRQSEQYF
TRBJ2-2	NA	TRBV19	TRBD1	TGTGCCAGTAGGTTATTAGGGGACAGGGGAAGCGGGGAGCTGTTTTTT	CASRLLGDRGSGELFF
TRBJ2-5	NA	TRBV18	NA	TGTGCCAGCTCTCAGGGTTCGACAGGTCAAGAGACCCAGTACTTC	CASSQGSTGQETQYF
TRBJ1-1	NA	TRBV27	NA	TGTGCCAGCAGTTATAGGTTACAGGGTGTATCTGAAGCTTTCTTT	CASSYRLQGVSEAFF